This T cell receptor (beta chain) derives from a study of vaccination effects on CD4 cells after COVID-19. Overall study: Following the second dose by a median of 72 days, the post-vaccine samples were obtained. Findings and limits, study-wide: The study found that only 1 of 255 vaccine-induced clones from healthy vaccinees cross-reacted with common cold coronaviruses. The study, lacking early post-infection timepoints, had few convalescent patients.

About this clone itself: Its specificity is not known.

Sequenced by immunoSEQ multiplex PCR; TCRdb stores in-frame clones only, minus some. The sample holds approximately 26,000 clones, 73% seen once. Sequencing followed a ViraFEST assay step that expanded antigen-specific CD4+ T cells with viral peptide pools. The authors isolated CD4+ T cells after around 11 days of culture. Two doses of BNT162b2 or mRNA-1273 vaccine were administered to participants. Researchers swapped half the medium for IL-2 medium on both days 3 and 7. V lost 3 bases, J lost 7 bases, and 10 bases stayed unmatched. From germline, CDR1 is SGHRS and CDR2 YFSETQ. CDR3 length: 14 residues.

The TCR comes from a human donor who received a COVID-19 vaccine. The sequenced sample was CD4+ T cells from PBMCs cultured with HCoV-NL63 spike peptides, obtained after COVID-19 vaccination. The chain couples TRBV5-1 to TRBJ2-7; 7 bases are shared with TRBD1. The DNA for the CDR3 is TGCGCCAGCAGCTGGCAACAGGGGTCTGGTGAGCAGTACTTC. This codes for CASSWQQGSGEQYF.